The T cell receptor (beta chain) under discussion was sequenced for a study of blood T cell repertoires in COVID-19. Trimming stripped 1 base from V and 7 bases from J, with 17 bases between. Germline CDR1 reads SGHKS; CDR2 reads YYEKEE (reference sequence). This CDR3 comprises 16 residues. Here immunoSEQ multiplex PCR was the method, and the copy in TCRdb shows in-frame clones only, minus some. The sample consists of roughly 290,000 clones, 84% of them appearing once. The chain links TRBV5-5 to TRBJ2-2, with D unresolved. This clonotype was sampled from a person aged 65 to 85 with COVID-19, enrolled during active disease. Material for sequencing was peripheral blood. As DNA, the CDR3 is TGTGCCAGCAGCTTGTCCCCCAGGTTTGGCAACGGGGAGCTGTTTTTT. Its translation is CASSLSPRFGNGELFF.